A single sample is the source of the 20 T cell receptor beta chains below, sequenced in a study of cytomegalovirus exposure and HLA in healthy donors. PCR involved 60 Vbeta and 13 Jbeta primers. Sequencing used immunoSEQ multiplex PCR; TCRdb keeps in-frame clones, though not all of them. The sample includes under 150,000 clones, roughly three quarters of them seen just once. Input material: PBMCs. Every receptor here comes from a woman in her thirties or forties in good health and CMV-seronegative.

The chain employs TRBV5-4 and TRBJ2-1; 8 nucleotides match TRBD1. The length of the CDR3 is 15 residues. J lost 2 bases, V lost 3 bases, and 4 bases had no gene match. CDR1 SGHNT and CDR2 YYREEE come from the germline V gene (reference sequence). CDR3 sequence: CASSSRDRTYNEQFF. The CDR3 DNA reads TGTGCCAGCAGCTCCCGGGACAGGACCTACAATGAGCAGTTCTTC.

The V and J genes are TRBV5-1 and TRBJ2-1; TRBD1 matches 8 bases. The CDR3 loop spans 15 amino acids. CDR1 and CDR2 from the germline V gene are SGHRS and YFSETQ. Trimming removed 2 bases from V and 6 bases from J; junction bases left unmatched: 7. The CDR3 reads CASSLDRGQGNEQFF. The CDR3 coding sequence is TGCGCCAGCAGCTTAGACCGCGGACAGGGCAATGAGCAGTTCTTC.

The V call is TRBV6-5, the J call TRBJ2-3; D perhaps matches TRBD1 (6 bases). The germline V and J ends were trimmed by 5 bases and 2 bases, with 11 bases remaining between them. This CDR3 region has 14 residues. Germline CDR1 MNHEY, CDR2 SVGAGI. The CDR3 sequence: CASSNGQHTDTQYF. The CDR3, as DNA: TGTGCCAGCAGTAACGGACAGCACACAGATACGCAGTATTTT.

The V and J genes are TRBV14 and TRBJ2-2, with D uncertain. V gave up 4 bases and J gave up 2 bases, with 35 bases separating them. The V gene's germline CDR1 is SGHDN and CDR2 FVKESK. The CDR3 contains 23 residues. Here the CDR3 DNA reads TGTGCCAGCAGCCTACTACTTCCTCTCGACTTGGAGACCTACCCGGGTAACACCGGGGAGCTGTTTTTT. Translated: CASSLLLPLDLETYPGNTGELFF.

The V gene is TRBV28, the J gene TRBJ1-5; the D is unclear. This CDR3 comprises 14 residues. Germline lookup yields CDR1 MDHEN and CDR2 SYDVKM. With 5 bases removed from V and 0 bases from J, the gap between germline ends came to 8 bases. CDR3 DNA: TGTGCCAGCAGTCCCCCGTATAGCAATCAGCCCCAGCATTTT. Amino acids: CASSPPYSNQPQHF.

The chain joins TRBV13 to TRBJ2-3; 7 bases are shared with TRBD2. The CDR3 has 15 residues. The ends lost 6 bases at V and 4 bases at J; junction bases unmatched: 10. Germline V gene lookup returns CDR1 PRHDT and CDR2 FYEKMQ (reference sequence). DNA for the CDR3: TGTGCCAGCAGGGCGGGGAGGGCCCTCCCAGATACGCAGTATTTT. Its protein product is CASRAGRALPDTQYF.

J is TRBJ2-7 and V is TRBV28; tentative D call: TRBD2 (5 bases). The V gene lost 2 bases and the J gene lost 6 bases, with 8 bases spanning the gap. The CDR3 totals 12 residues. CDR1 and CDR2 (germline): MDHEN, SYDVKM. Here the CDR3 reads CASSLGGLEQYF. The CDR3 coding sequence is TGTGCCAGCAGTTTAGGCGGGCTCGAGCAGTACTTC.

The chain employs TRBV6-1 and TRBJ1-1; D uncertain. CDR3 length: 11 residues. Germline V gene data show CDR1 as MNHNS and CDR2 as SASEGT. The V end was cut by 7 bases, the J end by 2 bases, with 5 bases between. The CDR3 DNA sequence: TGTGCCAGCACCTTCAACACTGAAGCTTTCTTT. Protein: CASTFNTEAFF.

The V call is TRBV19, the J call TRBJ1-2; D is unresolved. CDR1 LNHDA and CDR2 SQIVND come from the germline V gene (reference sequence). V was shortened by 6 bases and J by 3 bases, with 17 bases between the two germline ends. This CDR3 is built from 15 residues. The CDR3 nucleotides read TGTGCCAGTAGGACTCCCGGGAGGGTTGACTATGGCTACACCTTC. This codes for CASRTPGRVDYGYTF.

The table lists this clone with a count of one. The chain carries TRBV9 and TRBJ1-2; D gene ambiguous. CDR1 SGDLS and CDR2 YYNGEE come from the germline V gene. The CDR3 covers 13 residues. V was cut by 0 bases and J by 2 bases, with 5 bases left in between. The chain's CDR3 is CASSVGPNYGYTF. CDR3 nucleotides: TGTGCCAGCAGCGTAGGGCCCAACTATGGCTACACCTTC.

The CDR3 DNA reads TGTGCCAGCAGCCCGGGACTAGCGGGGGGCGGAACCTACGAGCAGTACTTC. Its translation is CASSPGLAGGGTYEQYF. The V and J genes are TRBV7-6 and TRBJ2-7; TRBD2 matches 15 bases. From germline, CDR1 is SGHVS and CDR2 FNYEAQ. V trimming: 5 bases; J trimming: 2 bases; junction bases outside the gene matches: 7. This CDR3 comprises 17 residues. The full variable domain, with the rest looked up from reference TRBV7-6 and TRBJ2-7, is GAGVSQSPRYKVTKRGQDVALRCDPISGHVSLYWYRQALGQGPEFLTYFNYEAQQDKSGLPNDRFSAERPEGSISTLTIQRTEQRDSAMYRCASSPGLAGGGTYEQYFGPGTRLTVT.

The chain employs TRBV6-6 and TRBJ1-1; D remains ambiguous. The CDR3 sequence is 14 residues long. V was cut by 2 bases and J by 4 bases, with 11 bases left in between. Germline-derived CDR1 and CDR2 are MNHNY and SVGAGI (reference sequence). The CDR3 coding sequence is TGTGCCAGCAGTTACGCCGAGGGATTCACTGAAGCTTTCTTT. Protein product: CASSYAEGFTEAFF.

Only a few counts were recorded for this clone. The chain carries TRBV10-1 and TRBJ2-5; the match to TRBD2 covers 8 bases. This CDR3 has 15 residues. Germline V gene lookup returns CDR1 WNHNN and CDR2 SYGVQD (reference sequence). With 2 bases clipped from V and 11 bases from J, the junction kept 13 bases outside the gene matches. The CDR3 bases are TGCGCCAGCAGTGAGGAGGGGCGGGGGGCTCTTGAGCAGTACTTC. This translates into CASSEEGRGALEQYF.

This chain joins TRBV19 and TRBJ2-7; D is possibly TRBD2 (6 bases). The CDR3 sequence is 12 residues long. Germline V gives CDR1 LNHDA, CDR2 SQIVND (reference sequence). V lost 5 bases, J lost 3 bases, and 8 bases lay in between. CDR3: CASSPDYYEQYF. As DNA, the CDR3 is TGTGCCAGTAGTCCGGACTACTACGAGCAGTACTTC.

CDR3 nucleotide sequence: TGTGCCAGCACTAGAGGCAGGCCCCAGCATTTT. It specifies CASTRGRPQHF. This chain links TRBV28 with TRBJ1-5; no clear D gene. The CDR3 loop spans 11 amino acids. The V end lost 7 bases, the J end lost 9 bases, and 10 bases lay between the germline ends. Per the germline V gene, CDR1 is MDHEN and CDR2 is SYDVKM. Drawing the rest from reference TRBV28 and TRBJ1-5, the complete variable domain is DVKVTQSSRYLVKRTGEKVFLECVQDMDHENMFWYRQDPGLGLRLIYFSYDVKMKEKGDIPEGYSVSREKKERFSLILESASTNQTSMYLCASTRGRPQHFGDGTRLSIL.

The rearrangement links TRBV6-1 to TRBJ1-6; 11 bases line up with TRBD1. The CDR3 has 15 amino acids. With 1 base clipped from V and 9 bases from J, the junction kept 2 bases outside the gene matches. The V gene's germline CDR1 is MNHNS and CDR2 SASEGT. CDR3 in DNA: TGTGCCAGCAGTGAAGAGGGGACAGGGGGTTCACCCCTCCACTTT. It is translated as CASSEEGTGGSPLHF.

The chain carries TRBV6-6 and TRBJ2-5; 9 bases align to TRBD2. Per the germline V gene, CDR1 is MNHNY and CDR2 is SVGAGI (reference sequence). V shed 4 bases, J shed 1 base, and the junction held 7 bases outside the gene matches. There are 16 residues in the CDR3. CDR3 sequence (DNA): TGTGCCAGCAGTTCCTATAGCGGGAGAGGCCAAGAGACCCAGTACTTC. Its protein product is CASSSYSGRGQETQYF.

This chain joins TRBV19 and TRBJ1-5; D ambiguous. CDR3 size: 15 residues. V lost 0 bases to trimming and J lost 7 bases, with 13 bases between them. The germline V gene has CDR1 LNHDA and CDR2 SQIVND (reference sequence). The CDR3 DNA is TGTGCCAGTAGTATAGATAGGGAGGGCTTGCAGCCCCAGCATTTT. It specifies CASSIDREGLQPQHF. The variable domain in full, completed from reference TRBV19 and TRBJ1-5, reads DGGITQSPKYLFRKEGQNVTLSCEQNLNHDAMYWYRQDPGQGLRLIYYSQIVNDFQKGDIAEGYSVSREKKESFPLTVTSAQKNPTAFYLCASSIDREGLQPQHFGDGTRLSIL.

The chain has TRBV5-1 and TRBJ1-3; TRBD1 might be the D (5 bases). The CDR3 has 15 residues. The V end was cut by 0 bases, the J end by 4 bases, with 11 bases between. Per the germline V gene, CDR1 is SGHRS and CDR2 is YFSETQ. The CDR3 reads CASSLAGYGGNTIYF. CDR3 nucleotides: TGCGCCAGCAGCTTGGCAGGGTACGGAGGAAACACCATATATTTT.

The chain has TRBV5-1 and TRBJ1-3; TRBD1 aligns across 7 bases. The V gene's germline CDR1 is SGHRS and CDR2 YFSETQ. The CDR3 totals 15 residues. V trimming: 0 bases; J trimming: 4 bases; junction bases outside the gene matches: 4. This CDR3 reads CASSLAGTVGNTIYF. CDR3 bases: TGCGCCAGCAGCTTGGCAGGGACAGTAGGAAACACCATATATTTT.